Presented here are 4 T cell receptor beta chains from one specimen sequenced in a study of T cell clonality in common variable immunodeficiency (dated by TCRdb to between 2015 and 2017). Library method: the immunoSEQ multiplex PCR assay. TCRdb obtained this table from immuneACCESS and retained in-frame rearrangements with V and J assigned. These tables miss some clones; where compared with another copy, unresolved V genes account for less than half of the shortfall, and the remainder is unexplained. The sample counts about 20,000 clones, each observed more than once. Jointly, the top ten make up just over 2.5% of the sample. Broad study findings and their caveats: Fewer deletions and N-nucleotide insertions were reportedly observed in CVID TCRbeta sequences, and highly modified clones with 13 or more V deletions were reportedly absent from CVID TCRbeta sequences.

What these receptors recognize is not known. Source material: peripheral blood mononuclear cells. Receptors originate from a human donor with common variable immunodeficiency.

This clone was counted a few times. The read halts 3 residues ahead of the CDR3 end, with the missing end drawn from the germline J gene. V usage is TRBV18 and J usage is TRBJ1-5, with D maybe TRBD1 (5 bases). V was pared by 5 bases and J by 0 bases, with 14 bases between. CDR3 length: 16 amino acids. Per the germline V gene, CDR1 is KGHSH and CDR2 is LQKENI. CDR3 amino acids: CASSGGAPGSNQPQHF. The covered CDR3 bases are TGTGCCAGCTCAGGAGGGGCACCTGGTAGCAATCAGCCC.

The table lists this clone with many counts. The sequenced fragment ends 3 residues before the CDR3 boundary, so the rest is inferred from the germline J gene. The genes are TRBV16 and TRBJ2-4; 7 bases match TRBD2. The CDR3 totals 16 residues. In germline, CDR1 is KGHSY, CDR2 FQNENV. Trimming at V came to 0 bases and at J to 0 bases, leaving 2 bases not matched to a gene. CDR3 DNA, as far as it was read: TGTGCCAGCAGCCAATCGACGGGGGGAGCCAAAAACATT. Protein sequence: CASSQSTGGAKNI. In full, the CDR3 reads CASSQSTGGAKNIQYF. Full variable domain (missing parts from reference TRBV16 and TRBJ2-4): GEEVAQTPKHLVRGEGQKAKLYCAPIKGHSYVFWYQQVLKNEFKFLISFQNENVFDETGMPKERFSAKCLPNSPCSLEIQATKLEDSAVYFCASSQSTGGAKNIQYFGAGTRLSVL.

Comments on this clone: The read comes to an end 3 residues before the CDR3 does, leaving the germline J gene to fill in the end. V usage is TRBV7-9 and J usage is TRBJ2-7; 7 positions agree with TRBD2. In germline, CDR1 is SEHNR, CDR2 FQNEAQ (reference sequence). J was trimmed by 3 bases and V by 5 bases; bases with no gene match: 7. The CDR3 covers 14 residues. Here the CDR3 reads CASSDLRTSYEQYF. CDR3 bases read: TGTGCCAGCAGCGACCTCCGGACTAGCTACGAG.

On this clone itself: Coverage ceases 3 residues before the CDR3 finishes, and the germline J gene fills in the end. The rearrangement links TRBV6-2 or TRBV6-3 to TRBJ1-1; D remains unclear. V shed 7 bases and J shed 0 bases, with 18 bases lying between them. The CDR3 loop spans 16 amino acids. Germline V gene lookup returns CDR1 MNHEY and CDR2 SVGEGT. The DNA read from the CDR3 is TGTGCCAGCATTGCCCAGCGTCCGTTCATGAACACTGAA. Protein product: CASIAQRPFMNTE. In full, the CDR3 is CASIAQRPFMNTEAFF.